This section outlines one T cell receptor (beta chain) sequence together with its context. What this receptor recognizes is not known. No clone much larger than this one lies a single base away; base qualities are absent. The sample comes from a study of blood T cell repertoires in COVID-19 (dated by TCRdb to 2020 to 2021). About the investigation overall: Samples from collaborators originated in the United States, Italy and Spain and spanned both the acute and convalescent phases of COVID-19. The material from the prospective study consisted of cDNA or gDNA derived from T cells, B-cell-depleted T cells, or PBMCs. Deeply sampled blood TCRbeta repertoires from subjects exposed to, actively infected with, or recovered from COVID-19 were included in the dataset. The repertoires were released in a freely available public database meant as a resource for research on the immune response to SARS-CoV-2. The samples were drawn from the first 160 participants of the ongoing ImmuneRACE study and from some 1,300 subjects provided by 6 global collaborators. A de-identified subject ID, COVID-19 status, age in years and sex were almost always included in the sample metadata. HLA class I and class II types, where available, came from metadata supplied by the sample provider rather than from assay-based typing.

TCRbeta CDR3 regions were amplified from genomic DNA by means of the immunoSEQ Assay, a bias-controlled multiplex PCR. Turning to the authors' computational methods: The number of nucleated cells in each sample was estimated from the amplification of reference gene primers within the assay. To quantify the absolute abundance of each unique TCRbeta CDR3 rearrangement, sequence reads were collapsed and filtered. For each sample, productive Simpson clonality was calculated as the square root of Simpson's diversity index over productive rearrangements. TCRdb provides this immuneACCESS table in a form limited to in-frame rearrangements. Some clones are lacking; in checked studies, under half of them reflect an unresolved V gene, and why the rest are absent is not known. V and J calls plus clone size are reproduced from that table; the DNA served to infer D and trimming. This sample gives under 300,000 clones in total; 83% of them show up just once. The ten largest clones capture around 5.4% of the sample.

On the study overall, not on this receptor specifically: Clinical and demographic metadata were provided uncurated, with the amount varying by source and participant.

From cysteine to phenylalanine, the CDR3 is 15 amino acids long. The only DNA kept is the CDR3, 45 bases in frame from the first base. From V the trimming removes 4 bases and from J it removes 3 bases, while the gene matches leave 7 bases of the junction unaccounted for. Reading the germline V gene (reference sequence) gives CDR1 SGHNT and CDR2 YYREEE. The collaborating institutions used their own protocols to collect whole blood in K2EDTA tubes. For TCRbeta analysis, collaborators shipped samples as frozen whole blood, isolated PBMCs, or DNA extracted from either of those sample types. This receptor was identified in a man aged 80 or over with acute or convalescent COVID-19. The sequencing input was peripheral blood. Here the chain combines TRBV5-4 and TRBJ2-7; 10 middle bases align to TRBD2. In nucleotides, the sequence is TGTGCCAGCAGCAGACCGGGACTAGCGAGCTACGAGCAGTACTTC. This gives the protein CASSRPGLASYEQYF.